A single sample gave rise to the 9 T cell receptor beta chains below, sequenced in a study of CD8 T cells in Susac syndrome. Random hexamers served to reverse transcribe roughly 0.45 to 1 ug RNA. TCRdb recomputed calls from the immunoSEQ multiplex PCR reads with MiXCR, one row per CDR3 protein. The sample holds about 130,000 distinct CDR3 sequences, roughly 96% seen once. Input material: CD4+ T cells from PBMCs. These receptors all come from a human donor in good health.

CDR3 bases: TGCAGTGCCCAAGAGTTAAATTTGAGAGGCTACACCTTC. Encoded protein: CSAQELNLRGYTF. The V gene is TRBV20-1, the J gene TRBJ1-2; D unresolved. Trimming cost V 6 bases and J 8 bases, with 19 bases left between them. CDR1 and CDR2 (germline): DFQATT, SNEGSKA (reference sequence). This CDR3 comprises 13 residues.

The chain carries TRBV7-2 and TRBJ2-1; a possible D gene is TRBD1 (6 bases). The germline V gene has CDR1 SGHTA and CDR2 FQGNSA. V was shortened by 5 bases and J by 7 bases, with 15 bases between the two germline ends. The length of the CDR3 is 14 residues. CDR3 sequence (DNA): TGTGCCAGCAGCATCACCGGGACAATAAATGAGCAGTTCTTC. Its protein product is CASSITGTINEQFF.

V usage is TRBV7-2 and J usage is TRBJ2-2; D might be TRBD1 or TRBD2, each matching 7 bases. The CDR3 extends over 15 amino acids. V lost 4 bases, J lost 6 bases, and 15 bases lay in between. CDR1 is SGHTA, CDR2 FQGNSA, per germline. CDR3 sequence reads: CASSSQGGRAGELFF. CDR3 bases: TGTGCCAGCAGCTCCCAGGGGGGGAGGGCCGGGGAGCTGTTTTTT. The whole variable domain, filled in from reference TRBV7-2 and TRBJ2-2, reads GAGVSQSPSNKVTEKGKDVELRCDPISGHTALYWYRQSLGQGLEFLIYFQGNSAPDKSGLPSDRFSAERTGGSVSTLTIQRTQQEDSAVYLCASSSQGGRAGELFFGEGSRLTVL.

The chain carries TRBV12-3 or TRBV12-4 and TRBJ1-1; tentatively, D is TRBD1 (6 bases). The CDR3 is 13 amino acids. Trimming left V 3 bases short and J 5 bases short, with 10 bases between. CDR3 in DNA: TGTGCCAGCAGTTTGGGGGGCGAAACTGAAGCTTTCTTT. Amino acids: CASSLGGETEAFF.

The V gene is TRBV15, the J gene TRBJ2-1, with 7 bases identical to TRBD2. The CDR3 loop spans 14 amino acids. Trimming took 1 base from V and 7 from J; bases not matched to a gene: 4. CDR1 and CDR2 (germline): LNHNV, YYDKDF (reference sequence). CDR3 sequence: CATSRVGRWNEQFF. The DNA of the CDR3 is TGTGCCACCAGCAGAGTCGGGAGGTGGAATGAGCAGTTCTTC.

This chain connects TRBV20-1 to TRBJ1-1; D remains ambiguous. The CDR3 runs 11 residues. Germline V gene lookup returns CDR1 DFQATT and CDR2 SNEGSKA (reference sequence). The V end was cut by 5 bases, the J end by 2 bases, with 6 bases between. The DNA of the CDR3 is TGCAGTGCTTCTCACAACACTGAAGCTTTCTTT. It is translated as CSASHNTEAFF.

This rearrangement joins TRBV29-1 to TRBJ2-3; 9 nucleotides match TRBD2. The V segment lost 4 bases and the J segment 2 bases; nucleotides outside the gene matches: 13. Germline CDR1 SQVTM, CDR2 ANQGSEA. CDR3 size: 17 residues. The DNA of the CDR3 is TGCAGCGTTGGAGGAACGGCGGGAGGGCGAGTCACAGATACGCAGTATTTT. The encoded protein is CSVGGTAGGRVTDTQYF.

J is TRBJ2-1 and V is TRBV7-9, with 9 nucleotides matching TRBD2. V trimming: 5 bases; J trimming: 5 bases; junction bases outside the gene matches: 10. CDR1 and CDR2 from the germline V gene are SEHNR and FQNEAQ (reference sequence). There are 16 residues in the CDR3. The CDR3 protein is CASSPYGTSFDNEQFF. In DNA form, the CDR3 reads TGTGCCAGCAGCCCTTATGGGACTAGCTTCGACAATGAGCAGTTCTTC.

The rearrangement uses TRBV2 and TRBJ1-1; perhaps TRBD1 as D (5 bases). V lost 6 bases, J lost 0 bases, and 11 bases lay in between. Germline V gene data show CDR1 as SNHLY and CDR2 as FYNNEI. The CDR3 length is 14 residues. Here the CDR3 reads CASRYRKMNTEAFF. The DNA for the CDR3 is TGTGCCAGCAGATACAGGAAAATGAACACTGAAGCTTTCTTT.